What follows describes a single TCR beta chain. The sample originates from a study of OX40 agonist ivuxolimab in advanced cancers. In the study overall: Three patients had partial responses: one hepatocellular carcinoma, two cutaneous melanoma.

The germline gives CDR1 LGHNT, CDR2 FRNRAP. V gave up 1 base and J gave up 4 bases; unmatched junction bases: 4. CDR3 length: 15 amino acids. Here immunoSEQ multiplex PCR was the method, and the copy in TCRdb shows in-frame clones only, minus some. The sample has tens of thousands of clones, around 83% seen once. The sequence derives from an adult with an advanced solid tumor such as melanoma, head and neck, liver or kidney cancer. The chain couples TRBV12-5 to TRBJ2-5, with 9 bases aligning to TRBD1. The starting material was CD4+ or CD8+ T cells sorted from blood, obtained in a trial of the OX40 agonist ivuxolimab. Here the CDR3 reads CASGLGDRVGETQYF. In DNA form, the CDR3 reads TGTGCTAGTGGTTTGGGGGACAGGGTGGGAGAGACCCAGTACTTC.